The rows below give T cell receptor beta chains drawn from one sample of a study of technical replicates of blood from a few donors. This table comes from immunoSEQ multiplex PCR, and its TCRdb copy is limited to in-frame clones, with some not included. The sample lists about 74,000 clones, just under 95% occurring once. Source material: T cells isolated from PBMCs. The receptors stem from a human donor in good health. The CDR3 runs from the conserved cysteine through the conserved F or W. A D gene is named only where the DNA matches it firmly. Not all rows give a size; the values are once, few, many and, for expanded clones, a class.

>TRBJ1-2|TRBV9|.|.
CASSADSNDYGYTF
TGTGCCAGCAGCGCCGACAGTAATGACTATGGCTACACCTTC
>TRBJ1-1|TRBV28|.|once
CASSLNNMNTEAFF
TGTGCCAGCAGTCTGAATAACATGAACACTGAAGCTTTCTTT
>TRBJ1-1|TRBV29-1|.|.
CSGQASSTEAFF
TGCAGCGGCCAGGCGTCGAGTACTGAAGCTTTCTTT
>TRBJ2-1|TRBV4-2|TRBD2|.
CASSRLGLAGDNEQFF
TGTGCCAGCAGCCGCCTAGGACTAGCGGGGGACAATGAGCAGTTCTTC
>TRBJ1-2|TRBV4-1|.|.
CASSQPGQPVSANYGYTF
TGCGCCAGCAGCCAACCAGGACAGCCCGTGTCGGCTAACTATGGCTACACCTTC
>TRBJ2-2|TRBV11-2|.|.
CASSFIQGFAAGELFF
TGTGCCAGCAGTTTCATACAGGGTTTTGCCGCCGGGGAGCTGTTTTTT
>TRBJ2-3|TRBV7-8|.|.
CASSFTWTSTDTQYF
TGTGCCAGCAGCTTTACGTGGACTAGCACAGATACGCAGTATTTT
>TRBJ2-7|TRBV6-5|.|.
CASRARYLLGEQYF
TGTGCCAGCAGAGCTAGGTACCTACTTGGGGAGCAGTACTTC
>TRBJ1-3|TRBV15|.|once
CATSRDRNSGNTIYF
TGTGCCACCAGCAGAGATCGTAATTCTGGAAACACCATATATTTT
>TRBJ2-1|TRBV27|TRBD2|.
CASTQPGLAVNEQFF
TGTGCCAGCACCCAACCCGGACTAGCGGTCAATGAGCAGTTCTTC
>TRBJ1-2|TRBV6-6|.|.
CASSYLGDKGNYGYTF
TGTGCCAGCAGTTATTTAGGCGACAAAGGAAACTATGGCTACACCTTC
>TRBJ2-5|TRBV2|TRBD1|.
CASGGTGKETQYF
TGTGCCAGCGGTGGGACAGGGAAAGAGACCCAGTACTTC
>TRBJ1-4|TRBV4-1|.|.
CASSQVGTSLEKLFF
TGCGCCAGCAGCCAAGTGGGGACATCTCTTGAAAAACTGTTTTTT
>TRBJ1-6|TRBV5-1|.|.
CASSLIGLGGEYNSPLHF
TGCGCCAGCAGCTTGATTGGGCTCGGGGGAGAATATAATTCACCCCTCCACTTT
>TRBJ2-5|TRBV6-5|.|.
CASYDRIGFQYF
TGTGCCAGCTATGACAGAATTGGGTTTCAGTACTTC
>TRBJ2-2|TRBV5-7|.|.
CASPRQGSNTGELFF
TGTGCCAGCCCGAGGCAGGGAAGTAACACCGGGGAGCTGTTTTTT
>TRBJ2-7|TRBV5-5|TRBD1|.
CASSFPGTGSQYEQYF
TGTGCCAGCAGCTTTCCCGGGACAGGGTCCCAATACGAGCAGTACTTC
>TRBJ2-2|TRBV6-1|TRBD2|.
CASRVAGSGELFF
TGTGCCAGCAGAGTAGCGGGGTCCGGGGAGCTGTTTTTT
>TRBJ1-1|TRBV10-3|TRBD1|.
CATTGGANTEAFF
TGTGCCACCACAGGGGGCGCGAACACTGAAGCTTTCTTT
>TRBJ2-3|TRBV4-2|TRBD2|.
CASSPQGRTSGRASTDTQYF
TGTGCCAGCAGCCCACAGGGGAGGACTAGCGGGCGAGCTAGCACAGATACGCAGTATTTT
>TRBJ1-1|TRBV19|.|.
CASSIGGILNTEAFF
TGTGCCAGTAGTATAGGTGGCATCCTGAACACTGAAGCTTTCTTT
>TRBJ1-4|TRBV9|.|once
CASSVRSTNEKLFF
TGTGCCAGCAGCGTGCGATCAACTAATGAAAAACTGTTTTTT
>TRBJ2-6|TRBV5-1|.|.
CAVQTGSGANVLTF
TGCGCCGTTCAAACAGGGTCCGGGGCCAACGTCCTGACTTTC
>TRBJ2-1|TRBV5-1|TRBD2|.
CASGGRAGNNEQFF
TGCGCCAGCGGAGGGAGGGCCGGCAACAATGAGCAGTTCTTC
>TRBJ2-7|TRBV27|TRBD2|.
CASSLSGTSGVYEQYF
TGTGCCAGCAGTTTATCGGGGACTAGCGGAGTGTACGAGCAGTACTTC
>TRBJ2-7|TRBV7-3|TRBD1|once
CASSTGQGYEQYF
TGTGCCAGCAGCACGGGACAGGGGTACGAGCAGTACTTC
>TRBJ1-4|TRBV29-1|.|.
CSVGPRGLTNEKLFF
TGCAGCGTTGGCCCCAGGGGATTAACTAATGAAAAACTGTTTTTT
>TRBJ2-7|TRBV5-4|.|once
CASSNGQESYEQYF
TGTGCCAGCAGCAATGGGCAGGAAAGCTACGAGCAGTACTTC